Below, 2 T cell receptor beta chains from the same sample are listed, as sequenced in a study of blood T cell repertoires in COVID-19. Sequenced by immunoSEQ multiplex PCR; TCRdb stores in-frame clones only, minus some. The sample lists roughly 160,000 clones; 70% to 90% were seen once. Specimen: peripheral blood. The receptors here all came from a man aged 60 to 69 with COVID-19, enrolled during active disease.

The chain couples TRBV6-6 to TRBJ1-4, with D possibly matching TRBD1 (5 bases). The germline V gene has CDR1 MNHNY and CDR2 SVGAGI (reference sequence). The CDR3 consists of 14 residues. Trimming removed 0 bases from V and 5 bases from J, with 7 bases in between. Here the CDR3 DNA reads TGTGCCAGCAGTTACTCGGAGGGGAATGAAAAACTGTTTTTT. Residues: CASSYSEGNEKLFF.

The chain is built from TRBV2 and TRBJ2-3; 10 nucleotides agree with TRBD2. The trim removed 7 bases at V and 2 bases at J, leaving 6 bases unmatched. This CDR3 spans 15 amino acids. Germline V gene data show CDR1 as SNHLY and CDR2 as FYNNEI. CDR3 sequence (DNA): TGTGCCAGCATACGGACTAGCGGATTCACAGATACGCAGTATTTT. Protein: CASIRTSGFTDTQYF.